This T cell receptor beta chain was sequenced during a study of T cell responses to AZD1222 COVID-19 vaccine. Study-level findings and limits: Baseline seropositivity characterized only a handful of AZD1222 recipients. Repertoire samples came only from after the peak T cell response. Increases in Spike-specific TCR breadth and depth were seen after two AZD1222 doses.

Note on this clone: Its antigen is as yet unknown.

TCRdb's copy holds only in-frame clones and misses some; the assay was immunoSEQ multiplex PCR. The table has over 150,000 clones, about 87% seen once. This clonotype was obtained from an adult in good health. The sequences come from peripheral blood, collected on day 0 of AZD1222 vaccination.

CDR3 nucleotides: TGTGCCAGCAGTTCGGAGTACGAGCAGTACTTC. This encodes CASSSEYEQYF. The rearrangement links TRBV12-3 or TRBV12-4 to TRBJ2-7; D is ambiguous. The V gene lost 4 bases and the J gene lost 4 bases, with 5 bases spanning the gap. The CDR3 covers 11 residues.